This TCR beta chain came from a study of response to subunit inactivated influenza vaccine. Study conclusions and caveats: There was a suggestion from the authors that each seasonal influenza vaccination recruits few new T cells.

TCRdb itself ran the RT-PCR reads through MiXCR, one entry per CDR3 protein. The sample includes a few hundred thousand distinct CDR3 sequences, 12% to 15% of them seen just once. About this clonotype: Its antigen is undetermined.

Germline CDR1 is ENHRY and CDR2 is SYGVKD. The CDR3 has 12 amino acids. Trimming left V 9 bases short and J 6 bases short, with 13 bases between. The sequence derives from a man aged 50-59 years who received an inactivated influenza vaccine. Source: PBMCs from blood, taken about 11 days after vaccination. This chain uses TRBV10-3 with TRBJ2-3, with D tentatively TRBD2 (6 bases). CDR3 nucleotides: TGTGCCATTGGGACTGTCCCGGATACGCAGTATTTT. Translated: CAIGTVPDTQYF.